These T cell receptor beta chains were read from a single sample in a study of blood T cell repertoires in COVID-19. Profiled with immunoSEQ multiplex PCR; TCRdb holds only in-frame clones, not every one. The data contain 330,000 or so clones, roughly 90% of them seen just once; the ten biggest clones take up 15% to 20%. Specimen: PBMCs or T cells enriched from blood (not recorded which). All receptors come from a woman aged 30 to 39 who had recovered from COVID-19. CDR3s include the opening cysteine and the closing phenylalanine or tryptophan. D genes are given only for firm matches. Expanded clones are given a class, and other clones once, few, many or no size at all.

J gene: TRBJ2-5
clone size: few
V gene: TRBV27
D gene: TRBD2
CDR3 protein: CASSSIQGLAREQETQYF
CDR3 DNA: TGTGCCAGCAGTTCAATACAAGGACTAGCGAGAGAACAAGAGACCCAGTACTTC

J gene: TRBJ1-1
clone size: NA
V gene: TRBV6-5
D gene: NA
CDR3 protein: CASSYSPGGEAFF
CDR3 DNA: TGTGCCAGCAGTTACTCGCCTGGAGGGGAAGCTTTCTTT

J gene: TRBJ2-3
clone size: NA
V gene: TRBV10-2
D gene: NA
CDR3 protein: CASSESVREIGLDTQYF
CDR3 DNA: TGCGCCAGCAGTGAGTCGGTTCGGGAGATAGGACTAGATACGCAGTATTTT

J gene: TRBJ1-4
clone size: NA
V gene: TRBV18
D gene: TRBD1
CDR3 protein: CASSQLTGDEKLFF
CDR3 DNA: TGTGCCAGCTCACAGCTGACAGGGGATGAAAAACTGTTTTTT

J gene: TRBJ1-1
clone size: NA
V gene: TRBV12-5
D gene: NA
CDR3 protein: CASGSNLNTEAFF
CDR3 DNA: TGTGCTAGTGGTTCAAACTTGAACACTGAAGCTTTCTTT

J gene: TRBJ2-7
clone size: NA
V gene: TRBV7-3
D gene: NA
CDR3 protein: CASSLSGGKTYEQYF
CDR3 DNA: TGTGCCAGCAGCTTATCCGGCGGGAAGACCTACGAGCAGTACTTC

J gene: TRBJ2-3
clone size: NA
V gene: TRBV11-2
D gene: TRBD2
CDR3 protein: CASSPEAGGPTDTQYF
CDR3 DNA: TGTGCCAGCAGCCCAGAAGCGGGAGGGCCAACAGATACGCAGTATTTT

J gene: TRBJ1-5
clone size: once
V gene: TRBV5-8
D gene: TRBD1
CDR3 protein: CASSHPGQVGYQPQHF
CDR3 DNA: TGTGCCAGCAGCCACCCCGGACAGGTAGGTTATCAGCCCCAGCATTTT

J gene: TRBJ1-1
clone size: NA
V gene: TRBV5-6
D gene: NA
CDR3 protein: CASSLGGIVTEAFF
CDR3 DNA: TGTGCCAGCAGCTTGGGAGGGATTGTCACTGAAGCTTTCTTT

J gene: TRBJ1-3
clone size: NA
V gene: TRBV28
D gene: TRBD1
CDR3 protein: CASSPGTGLSWDTIYF
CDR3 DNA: TGTGCCAGCAGTCCCGGGACAGGGTTGTCTTGGGACACCATATATTTT

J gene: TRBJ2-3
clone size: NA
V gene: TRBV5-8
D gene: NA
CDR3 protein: CASSLKLGSTDTQYF
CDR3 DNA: TGTGCCAGCAGCTTGAAACTAGGAAGCACAGATACGCAGTATTTT

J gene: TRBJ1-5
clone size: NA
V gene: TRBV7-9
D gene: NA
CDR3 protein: CASSLASQGIMHF
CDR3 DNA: TGTGCCAGCAGCTTAGCGAGCCAGGGTATAATGCATTTT

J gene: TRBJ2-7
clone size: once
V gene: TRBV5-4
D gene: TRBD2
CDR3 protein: CASSSGTRAYEQYF
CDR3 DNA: TGTGCCAGCAGCTCCGGGACTAGAGCCTACGAGCAGTACTTC

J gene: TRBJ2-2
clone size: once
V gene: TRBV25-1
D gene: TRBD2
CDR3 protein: CASSDGGKNTGELFF
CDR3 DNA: TGTGCCAGCAGTGACGGGGGGAAGAACACCGGGGAGCTGTTTTTT

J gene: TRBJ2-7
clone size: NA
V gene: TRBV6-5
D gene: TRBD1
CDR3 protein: CASSSDRGEQYF
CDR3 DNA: TGTGCCAGCAGTTCGGACAGGGGTGAGCAGTACTTC

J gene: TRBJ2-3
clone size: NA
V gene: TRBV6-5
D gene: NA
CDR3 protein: CASSYSFRGGPDTQYF
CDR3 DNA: TGTGCCAGCAGTTACTCGTTCCGAGGGGGTCCAGATACGCAGTATTTT

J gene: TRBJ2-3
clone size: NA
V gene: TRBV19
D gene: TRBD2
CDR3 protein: CASSIVGLAGRGDTQYF
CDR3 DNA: TGTGCCAGTAGTATAGTAGGACTAGCGGGAAGGGGAGATACGCAGTATTTT

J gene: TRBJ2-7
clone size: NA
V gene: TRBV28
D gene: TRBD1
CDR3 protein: CASGSGTGLHEQYF
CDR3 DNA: TGTGCCAGCGGTTCCGGGACAGGGCTACACGAGCAGTACTTC

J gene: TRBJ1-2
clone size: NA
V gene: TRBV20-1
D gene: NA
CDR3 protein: CSHPGHYGYTF
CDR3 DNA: TGCAGTCACCCAGGGCACTATGGCTACACCTTC